This T cell receptor (beta chain) was identified in a study of cytomegalovirus exposure and HLA in healthy donors. About the study: An early data release held tens of millions of unique TCRs from HLA-typed donors.

V lost 4 bases and J 4 bases, leaving 9 bases between the germline ends. Germline lookup yields CDR1 SGDLS and CDR2 YYNGEE. The CDR3 is made up of 13 amino acids. On this clone itself: Its antigen is unknown.

The PCR made use of 60 Vbeta and 13 Jbeta primers. As processed by the authors: A follow-up analysis tallied 70 million to 80 million unique TCR beta chains, some 9.9 million shared. TCRdb's copy holds only in-frame clones and misses some; the assay was immunoSEQ multiplex PCR. V and J calls and clone size are given by that table; D and trimming were obtained from the DNA. The sample includes 160,000 or so clones, about four fifths seen only once; the top ten take approximately 7%. General study points: Among TCR beta chains, those listed as cytomegalovirus-associated numbered around 180. Based on reports, TCR beta sequences accurately predicted HLA-A and HLA-B alleles for most subjects.

The genes are TRBV9 and TRBJ1-5; D ambiguous. The receptor was derived from a woman aged 25 to 39 in good health and CMV-seropositive. Sequenced material: PBMCs. CDR3 in DNA: TGTGCCAGCAGCCCAACAATGAATCAGCCCCAGCATTTT. Protein sequence: CASSPTMNQPQHF.